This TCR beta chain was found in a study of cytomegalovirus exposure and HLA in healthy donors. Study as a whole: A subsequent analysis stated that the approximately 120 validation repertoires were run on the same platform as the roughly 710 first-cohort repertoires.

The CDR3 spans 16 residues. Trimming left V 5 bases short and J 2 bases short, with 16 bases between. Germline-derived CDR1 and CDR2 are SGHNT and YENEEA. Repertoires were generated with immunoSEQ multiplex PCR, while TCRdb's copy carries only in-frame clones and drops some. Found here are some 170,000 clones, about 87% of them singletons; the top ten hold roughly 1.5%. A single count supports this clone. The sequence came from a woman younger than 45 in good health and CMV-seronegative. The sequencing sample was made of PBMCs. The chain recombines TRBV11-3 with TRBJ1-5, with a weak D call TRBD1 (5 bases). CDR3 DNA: TGTGCCAGCAGCCATGTGGGACTGAAGGGCAATCAGCCCCAGCATTTT. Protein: CASSHVGLKGNQPQHF.